The 13 T cell receptor beta chains presented below share a single source sample, sequenced in a study of cytomegalovirus exposure and HLA in healthy donors. Primers: 60 Vbeta forward and 13 Jbeta reverse. Some clones are missing from TCRdb's copy, which holds only in-frame ones; the method was immunoSEQ multiplex PCR. Of approximately 65,000 clones listed, 60% to 70% are singletons. Sequencing was performed on PBMCs. The origin of the receptors is a man aged 40-55 years in good health and CMV-seropositive.

The J gene is TRBJ1-2, the V gene TRBV11-2, with D unclear. The CDR3 runs 14 residues. V lost 5 bases, J lost 4 bases, and 14 bases lay in between. Germline CDR1 is SGHAT and CDR2 is FQNNGV. CDR3 nucleotides: TGTGCCAGCAGCCCCACTCGGGATCTCTATGGCTACACCTTC. It translates to CASSPTRDLYGYTF.

The chain employs TRBV27 and TRBJ2-7; 7 positions match TRBD2. Per the germline V gene, CDR1 is MNHEY and CDR2 is SMNVEV (reference sequence). With V trimmed by 4 bases and J by 2 bases, 8 bases remained unmatched. CDR3 length equals 15 residues. CDR3 nucleotides: TGTGCCAGCAGTTGGAGCGGGGCCCCTACCTACGAGCAGTACTTC. Encoded protein: CASSWSGAPTYEQYF.

The V and J genes are TRBV19 and TRBJ2-3; 10 nucleotides match TRBD2. The trim removed 6 bases at V and 5 bases at J, leaving 17 bases unmatched. CDR1 and CDR2 (germline): LNHDA, SQIVND (reference sequence). The length of the CDR3 is 18 residues. For the CDR3, the DNA is TGTGCCAGTAGCAGATGGGCTAGCGGGAGTTACGTCAAAGATACGCAGTATTTT. Its protein is CASSRWASGSYVKDTQYF.

J is TRBJ1-2 and V is TRBV5-4, with 8 positions matching TRBD1. CDR3 length: 18 amino acids. V was clipped by 0 bases and J by 1 base; unmatched bases: 11. Germline CDR1 SGHNT, CDR2 YYREEE (reference sequence). The CDR3 nucleotides read TGTGCCAGCAGCTTGGGTGGGCCCCGGGACAGGAGTAACTATGGCTACACCTTC. The encoded protein is CASSLGGPRDRSNYGYTF.

The chain combines TRBV5-1 with TRBJ2-2; 8 nucleotides agree with TRBD2. J was trimmed by 3 bases and V by 3 bases; bases with no gene match: 1. Per germline, CDR1 SGHRS and CDR2 YFSETQ. The CDR3 sequence is 14 residues long. DNA for the CDR3: TGCGCCAGCAGCTCCGGGGGGGACACCGGGGAGCTGTTTTTT. Translated: CASSSGGDTGELFF.

The chain couples TRBV7-2 to TRBJ2-7, with 11 bases aligning to TRBD2. The CDR3 covers 14 residues. From germline, CDR1 is SGHTA and CDR2 FQGNSA. V trimming: 10 bases; J trimming: 4 bases; junction bases outside the gene matches: 9. As DNA, the CDR3 is TGTGCCACCCAGACTAGCGGGATAGGTTACGAGCAGTACTTC. Amino acids: CATQTSGIGYEQYF.

The genes are TRBV18 and TRBJ1-5; D gene uncertain. V dropped 2 bases and J dropped 5 bases, with 7 bases sitting between them. CDR1 is KGHSH and CDR2 is LQKENI in the germline V gene. The CDR3 has 13 residues. The CDR3, as DNA: TGTGCCAGCTCACCAGGTGAGGATCAGCCCCAGCATTTT. This codes for CASSPGEDQPQHF. Drawing the rest from reference TRBV18 and TRBJ1-5, the complete variable domain is NAGVMQNPRHLVRRRGQEARLRCSPMKGHSHVYWYRQLPEEGLKFMVYLQKENIIDESGMPKERFSAEFPKEGPSILRIQQVVRGDSAAYFCASSPGEDQPQHFGDGTRLSIL.

V and J are TRBV7-8 and TRBJ2-1, with TRBD2 matching 8 bases. The CDR3 is 15 amino acids. From germline, CDR1 is SGHVS and CDR2 FQNEAQ. V lost 5 bases and J lost 2; bases outside the gene matches: 5. The CDR3 is CASSPSSGTYNEQFF. DNA of the CDR3: TGTGCCAGCAGCCCTAGTAGCGGGACCTACAATGAGCAGTTCTTC.

The chain employs TRBV5-1 and TRBJ1-5; 9 bases fit TRBD1. V trimming: 4 bases; J trimming: 1 base; junction bases outside the gene matches: 3. The CDR3 is 15 amino acids. Germline V CDR1 and CDR2: SGHRS, YFSETQ. Here the CDR3 reads CASSPTGGSNQPQHF. The DNA of the CDR3 is TGCGCCAGCAGCCCGACAGGGGGAAGCAATCAGCCCCAGCATTTT.

This clone was observed a few times. The chain couples TRBV7-2 to TRBJ2-7, with 14 bases that match TRBD2. Trimming cost V 6 bases and J 7 bases; bases outside gene matches: 8. This CDR3 contains 15 residues. The germline gives CDR1 SGHTA, CDR2 FQGNSA. The CDR3 spells CASSLAGLAGAEQYF. The CDR3 DNA sequence: TGTGCCAGCAGTCTGGCGGGACTAGCGGGAGCTGAGCAGTACTTC.

V gene TRBV27 combines with J gene TRBJ2-7; a weak D match, TRBD2 (5 bases). The V end lost 5 bases, the J end lost 6 bases, and 20 bases lay between the germline ends. This CDR3 has 15 amino acids. The V gene's germline CDR1 is MNHEY and CDR2 SMNVEV (reference sequence). CDR3 loop: CASSPLTSNGREQYF. CDR3 DNA sequence: TGTGCCAGCAGTCCCCTTACTAGTAACGGGCGCGAGCAGTACTTC.

This rearrangement joins TRBV6-5 to TRBJ2-3; possible D gene TRBD1, 6 bases. Trimming cost V 0 bases and J 6 bases, with 16 bases left between them. The germline gives CDR1 MNHEY, CDR2 SVGAGI. CDR3 length: 16 amino acids. The CDR3 reads CASSYSTGLGLDTQYF. The DNA of the CDR3 is TGTGCCAGCAGTTACTCGACAGGCCTGGGGTTGGATACGCAGTATTTT.

The V gene is TRBV7-6, the J gene TRBJ2-2; TRBD2 agrees at 10 bases. CDR1 SGHVS and CDR2 FNYEAQ come from the germline V gene. Germline trimming cut 6 bases from V and 4 bases from J; bases unmatched to any gene: 11. There are 17 residues in the CDR3. CDR3 in DNA: TGTGCCAGCAGGACCTATTCTAGCGGGAGCGTCACCGGGGAGCTGTTTTTT. It codes for CASRTYSSGSVTGELFF.